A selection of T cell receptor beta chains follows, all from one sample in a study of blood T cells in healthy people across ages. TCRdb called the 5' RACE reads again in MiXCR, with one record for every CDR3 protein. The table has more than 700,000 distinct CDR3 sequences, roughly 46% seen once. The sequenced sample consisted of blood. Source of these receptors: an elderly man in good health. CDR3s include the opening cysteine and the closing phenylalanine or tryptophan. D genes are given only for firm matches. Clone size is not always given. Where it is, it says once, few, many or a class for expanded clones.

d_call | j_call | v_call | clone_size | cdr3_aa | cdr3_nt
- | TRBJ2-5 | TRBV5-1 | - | CASSLGVSEVRETQYF | TGCGCCAGCAGCTTGGGCGTCTCGGAGGTCCGGGAGACCCAGTACTTC
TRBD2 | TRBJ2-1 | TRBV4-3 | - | CASSSGGGGSDSYNEQFF | TGCGCCAGCAGCTCTGGCGGGGGGGGCAGCGATAGCTACAATGAGCAGTTCTTC
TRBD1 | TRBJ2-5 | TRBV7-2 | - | CASSLSRWGTGQETQYF | TGTGCCAGCAGCTTATCCAGGTGGGGGACAGGCCAAGAGACCCAGTACTTC
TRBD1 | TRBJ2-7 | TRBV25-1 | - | CASSPGTGASYEQYF | TGTGCCAGCAGCCCCGGGACAGGGGCCTCCTACGAGCAGTACTTC
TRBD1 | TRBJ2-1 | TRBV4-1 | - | CASSQESGTGMGNEQFF | TGCGCCAGCAGCCAAGAATCCGGGACAGGTATGGGGAATGAGCAGTTCTTC
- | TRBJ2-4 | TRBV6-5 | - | CASSYSSLLDIQYF | TGTGCCAGCAGTTACTCGAGTCTCCTGGACATTCAGTACTTC
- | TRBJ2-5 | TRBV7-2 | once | CASTGSGLAPETQYF | TGTGCCAGCACTGGGAGTGGGCTAGCCCCAGAGACCCAGTACTTC
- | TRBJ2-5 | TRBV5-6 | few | CASSLALSDYQETQYF | TGTGCCAGCAGCTTGGCCTTGAGTGACTACCAAGAGACCCAGTACTTC
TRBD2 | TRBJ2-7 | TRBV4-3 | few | CASSQGGSNEQYF | TGCGCCAGCAGCCAAGGCGGGAGCAATGAGCAGTACTTC
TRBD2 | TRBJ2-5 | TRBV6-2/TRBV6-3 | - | CASKLGLAGNNEQYF | TGTGCCAGCAAGCTTGGGCTAGCGGGAAACAATGAGCAGTACTTC